Listed below are T cell receptor beta chains from one sample, sequenced in a study of response to subunit inactivated influenza vaccine. MiXCR, run by TCRdb on the RT-PCR reads, gives a single entry per CDR3 protein. The data hold 450,000 to 700,000 distinct CDR3 sequences, with 12% to 15% observed a single time. Material: PBMCs from blood, obtained approximately 12 days after vaccination. Receptors originate from a man aged 50-59 years who received an inactivated influenza vaccine. CDR3s include the opening cysteine and the closing phenylalanine or tryptophan. The D gene is left open where the match is weak. Size is omitted from some rows. Given values are once, few, many or a class for expanded clones.

-	TRBV4-3	TRBJ2-7	-	15	TGCGCCAGCAGCCAGGGGGTTCCTCCCTCCTACGAGCAGTACTTC	CASSQGVPPSYEQYF
-	TRBV20-1	TRBJ2-7	-	14	TGCAGTGCTAGGGGGGCTCCCGGGCACTACGAGCAGTACTTC	CSARGAPGHYEQYF
-	TRBV4-1	TRBJ1-2	-	15	TGCGCCAGCAGCCAAGGATCAGGGTTTAACTATGGCTACACCTTC	CASSQGSGFNYGYTF
-	TRBV6-4	TRBJ2-1	once	14	TGTGCCAGCAGTGCCGAGACTAGATCGAATGAGCAGTTCTTC	CASSAETRSNEQFF
-	TRBV20-1	TRBJ2-1	-	14	TGCAGTGCTAGTGGGCGACTTCACTACAATGAGCAGTTCTTC	CSASGRLHYNEQFF
-	TRBV7-9	TRBJ2-2	few	16	TGTGCCAGCAGCCCCCTGTCGTCAGGAGGAACCGGGGAGCTGTTTTTT	CASSPLSSGGTGELFF
-	TRBV4-1	TRBJ2-5	-	17	TGCGCCAGCAGCCTGAGGGGAAGTATTACTTTCCAAGAGACCCAGTACTTC	CASSLRGSITFQETQYF
TRBD2	TRBV18	TRBJ2-7	-	16	TGTGCCAGCTCACCAGCTAGCGGGGGGGATGCGGGCGAGCAGTACTTC	CASSPASGGDAGEQYF
-	TRBV3-1	TRBJ2-7	-	18	TGTGCCAGCAGCCAAGATCGATTGGGGGGACAAGGAGGACTCGAGCAGTACTTC	CASSQDRLGGQGGLEQYF
-	TRBV20-1	TRBJ2-3	many	12	TGCAGTGCTAGAGTCCTAGGAGATACGCAGTATTTT	CSARVLGDTQYF
-	TRBV10-3	TRBJ1-5	-	16	TGTGCCATCAGTGAGTCGGTAGGACTTAGTAATCAGCCCCAGCATTTT	CAISESVGLSNQPQHF
-	TRBV6-1	TRBJ2-2	-	13	TGTGCCAGCAGTCCGACAGTCGCCGGGGAGCTGTTTTTT	CASSPTVAGELFF
TRBD1	TRBV24-1	TRBJ2-5	many	15	TGTGCCACCAGTGATTTAACAGGGGGTACGGAGACCCAGTACTTC	CATSDLTGGTETQYF
TRBD1	TRBV4-3	TRBJ1-3	few	16	TGCGCCAGCAGCCGGACAGGTTTAAGCTCTGGAAACACCATATATTTT	CASSRTGLSSGNTIYF
TRBD2	TRBV5-1	TRBJ2-3	few	16	TGCGCCAGCAGCTTTACACTAGCGGGGGGCACAGATACGCAGTATTTT	CASSFTLAGGTDTQYF
-	TRBV5-1	TRBJ2-3	few	15	TGCGCCAGCGCTCACTTAGTAGCGGACACAGATACGCAGTATTTT	CASAHLVADTDTQYF
TRBD2	TRBV27	TRBJ2-1	-	16	TGTGCCAGCAGCCGGACTAGCGGCCTCACCCCCAATGAGCAGTTCTTC	CASSRTSGLTPNEQFF
TRBD1	TRBV12-3/TRBV12-4	TRBJ2-5	-	14	TGTGCCAGCAGTCTACCAGGGGGATCAGAGACCCAGTACTTC	CASSLPGGSETQYF
TRBD1	TRBV9	TRBJ2-7	few	15	TGTGCCAGCAGCGTCGCCGGGACAGGGATCTACGAGCAGTACTTC	CASSVAGTGIYEQYF
TRBD2	TRBV12-3/TRBV12-4	TRBJ2-7	-	14	TGTGCCAGCAGTTTTCGGGGGGGGCCTTACGAGCAGTACTTC	CASSFRGGPYEQYF
-	TRBV10-3	TRBJ2-1	-	15	TGTGCCATCAGGAGGGACGGCGTTGGGAACAATGAGCAGTTCTTC	CAIRRDGVGNNEQFF
-	TRBV6-5	TRBJ1-2	-	13	TGTGCCAGCAGTTACGCAAGTAACTATGGCTACACCTTC	CASSYASNYGYTF
-	TRBV7-9	TRBJ1-5	many	12	TGTGCCAGCAGCCGGGGGAATCAGCCCCAGCATTTT	CASSRGNQPQHF
TRBD1	TRBV6-1	TRBJ2-7	few	15	TGTGCCAGCAATCCAAACCGGGACAGGATCTACGAGCAGTACTTC	CASNPNRDRIYEQYF
-	TRBV12-3/TRBV12-4	TRBJ1-1	few	15	TGTGCCAGCAGCTCCCGCCCTGACAGCAACACTGAAGCTTTCTTT	CASSSRPDSNTEAFF
TRBD2	TRBV13	TRBJ2-7	-	15	TGTGCCAGCAGCTTAGAGCGGGAGGGTGATTTCGAGCAGTACTTC	CASSLEREGDFEQYF
-	TRBV7-2	TRBJ2-7	-	14	TGTGCCAGCAGCTTAGAGAGGTTTACCTACGAGCAGTACTTC	CASSLERFTYEQYF
TRBD1	TRBV20-1	TRBJ2-3	-	16	TGCAGTGCCTACGGACTGGGACAGGTGATCACAGATACGCAGTATTTT	CSAYGLGQVITDTQYF
-	TRBV20-1	TRBJ2-7	few	13	TGCAGTGCTAGAGAGGCAGGGACCTACGAGCAGTACTTC	CSAREAGTYEQYF
TRBD2	TRBV6-2/TRBV6-3	TRBJ2-1	-	16	TGTGCCAGCAGGTCGACTAGCGGGGCCTACTACAATGAGCAGTTCTTC	CASRSTSGAYYNEQFF
TRBD1	TRBV7-2	TRBJ2-1	few	16	TGTGCCAGCAGCTTAGGTACAGGGGGATCGTACAATGAGCAGTTCTTC	CASSLGTGGSYNEQFF
TRBD1	TRBV12-3/TRBV12-4	TRBJ1-5	few	15	TGTGCCAGCAGTGACAGGGGGGTTAGCAATCAGCCCCAGCATTTT	CASSDRGVSNQPQHF
TRBD2	TRBV20-1	TRBJ2-5	few	14	TGCAGTGCTAGACTCCTAGCGGGGGTCGAGACCCAGTACTTC	CSARLLAGVETQYF
-	TRBV5-5	TRBJ1-2	-	16	TGTGCCAGCAGCGCTAGAACGACGGGACCTAACTATGGCTACACCTTC	CASSARTTGPNYGYTF
-	TRBV19	TRBJ1-1	few	16	TGTGCCAGTAGTGTATGGAGTGGACAGTACAACACTGAAGCTTTCTTT	CASSVWSGQYNTEAFF
TRBD1	TRBV5-1	TRBJ2-7	few	14	TGCGCCAGCAGCTGGGGACAGGGGGCTCACGAGCAGTACTTC	CASSWGQGAHEQYF
-	TRBV15	TRBJ1-2	-	15	TGTGCCACCAGCAGAGACACAGGGAATCTGGATGGCTACACCTTC	CATSRDTGNLDGYTF
-	TRBV28	TRBJ2-7	few	12	TGTGCCAGCAACTCCCAGGGTTACGAGCAGTACTTC	CASNSQGYEQYF
-	TRBV6-2/TRBV6-3	TRBJ2-1	many	13	TGTGCCAGCAGTAACGGAGGGGGCCTTGAGCAGTTCTTC	CASSNGGGLEQFF
-	TRBV28	TRBJ2-2	-	17	TGTGCCAGCAGTTTAAGGGCAGGGGAATCGGTGGCCGGGGAGCTGTTTTTT	CASSLRAGESVAGELFF
TRBD1	TRBV12-3/TRBV12-4	TRBJ2-5	few	14	TGTGCCAGCAGTTTTAAGGGGGCCAAAGAGACCCAGTACTTC	CASSFKGAKETQYF
-	TRBV20-1	TRBJ2-5	few	11	TGCAGTGCTAGAGATCCGGAGACCCAGTACTTC	CSARDPETQYF
-	TRBV27	TRBJ1-2	few	15	TGTGCCAGCAGCTACGGGGGCAGCGCTGGGTATGGCTACACCTTC	CASSYGGSAGYGYTF